This T cell receptor beta chain was identified in a study of control samples from healthy donors and cancer patients. The CDR3 is 14 amino acids. The V segment lost 3 bases and the J segment 10 bases; nucleotides outside the gene matches: 5. In germline, CDR1 is MNHEY, CDR2 SMNVEV (reference sequence). Sequenced by immunoSEQ multiplex PCR; TCRdb stores in-frame clones only, minus some. The data contain tens of thousands of clones, roughly nine tenths of them seen just once; the ten biggest clones take up 15% to 19%. The sample comprised blood. This TCR came from a young man in good health. J is TRBJ1-6 and V is TRBV27; 8 bases map to TRBD1. The CDR3 is CASSFGTGGSPLHF. The CDR3 nucleotides are TGTGCCAGCAGTTTTGGGACAGGTGGCTCACCCCTCCACTTT.